These 25 T cell receptor beta chains share one sample of origin, sequenced in a study of blood T cell repertoires in COVID-19. The method was immunoSEQ multiplex PCR; TCRdb's version includes in-frame clones alone and lacks a portion of them. The table has roughly 180,000 clones, roughly 88% seen once; the top ten hold 4% to 5%. Sequencing input: peripheral blood. The receptors stem from a woman aged 25-40 years with acute or convalescent COVID-19.

The chain joins TRBV6-5 to TRBJ1-5; D remains ambiguous. Germline CDR1 reads MNHEY; CDR2 reads SVGAGI. V lost 7 bases to trimming and J lost 9 bases, with 16 bases between them. The CDR3 is 13 amino acids. The DNA of the CDR3 is TGTGCCAGCACAGGTCAGTCCCTGGGGCCCCAGCATTTT. It translates to CASTGQSLGPQHF.

The V call is TRBV3-1 (or the pseudogene TRBV3-2), the J call TRBJ2-7, with TRBD2 identical over 10 bases. The CDR3 loop spans 14 amino acids. Looked up from germline, CDR1 is LGHDT and CDR2 is YNNKEL (reference sequence). V was pared by 8 bases and J by 1 base, with 5 bases of the junction left unmatched. CDR3 in DNA: TGTGCCAGCCGGGGTAGCGGGAGGTCCTACGAGCAGTACTTC. It specifies CASRGSGRSYEQYF.

V is TRBV5-1 and J is TRBJ1-2; weak D call: TRBD1 (5 bases). The ends were cut back, 0 bases at V and 10 bases at J, with 10 bases in the middle. The length of the CDR3 is 12 residues. Germline CDR1 reads SGHRS; CDR2 reads YFSETQ. The CDR3 here is CASSLGQNNYTF. The CDR3 bases are TGCGCCAGCAGCTTGGGACAGAATAACTACACCTTC.

The rearrangement links TRBV7-2 to TRBJ1-1; 7 nucleotides align to TRBD1. The CDR3 runs to 13 residues. J was trimmed by 5 bases and V by 4 bases; bases with no gene match: 4. Germline values: CDR1 SGHTA, CDR2 FQGNSA. The CDR3 spells CASSSQGRTEAFF. DNA of the CDR3: TGTGCCAGCAGCTCACAGGGGAGGACTGAAGCTTTCTTT. Supplemented by reference TRBV7-2 and TRBJ1-1, the full variable domain reads GAGVSQSPSNKVTEKGKDVELRCDPISGHTALYWYRQSLGQGLEFLIYFQGNSAPDKSGLPSDRFSAERTGGSVSTLTIQRTQQEDSAVYLCASSSQGRTEAFFGQGTRLTVV.

The V call is TRBV5-6, the J call TRBJ1-4, with 7 bases fitting TRBD1. Unmatched junction bases numbered 10, after V lost 3 bases and J lost 11 bases. CDR1 and CDR2 from the germline V gene are SGHDT and YYEEEE. This CDR3 is 14 amino acids long. This CDR3 is CASSSSGTAGKLFF. CDR3 nucleotide sequence: TGTGCCAGCAGCTCTTCCGGGACAGCCGGGAAACTGTTTTTT.

The chain has TRBV10-3 and TRBJ1-1; D might be TRBD1 (6 bases). The V end lost 10 bases, the J end lost 9 bases, and 18 bases lay between the germline ends. CDR1 and CDR2 (germline): ENHRY, SYGVKD. There are 12 residues in the CDR3. The CDR3 sequence: CANSDPGAQAFF. CDR3 DNA sequence: TGTGCCAACTCGGATCCAGGGGCTCAAGCTTTCTTT.

The chain carries TRBV7-2 and TRBJ1-5; 8 nucleotides agree with TRBD1. The CDR3 covers 13 residues. From germline, CDR1 is SGHTA and CDR2 FQGNSA. Trimming took 3 bases from V and 5 from J; bases not matched to a gene: 0. The CDR3 region is CASSLTGDQPQHF. CDR3 DNA sequence: TGTGCCAGCAGCTTGACAGGGGATCAGCCCCAGCATTTT.

V gene TRBV5-4 combines with J gene TRBJ2-3; 13 nucleotides match TRBD2. The length of the CDR3 is 18 residues. Germline V lookup: CDR1 SGHNT, CDR2 YYREEE (reference sequence). V was clipped by 7 bases and J by 2 bases; unmatched bases: 13. The CDR3 reads CASSGLAGVGPTTDTQYF. In DNA, the CDR3 is TGTGCCAGCTCCGGACTAGCGGGAGTCGGACCCACCACAGATACGCAGTATTTT.

This clone was picked up one time. The CDR3 bases are TGTGCCAGCTCACCCGACATTAACTATGGCTACACCTTC. Protein product: CASSPDINYGYTF. The chain is built from TRBV18 and TRBJ1-2; D is undetermined. CDR1 and CDR2 from the germline V gene are KGHSH and LQKENI. Trimming removed 3 bases at V and 1 base at J, with 6 bases between. The CDR3 has 13 amino acids.

The chain joins TRBV7-2 to TRBJ1-1; TRBD1 is a possible D gene (6 bases). The V gene lost 4 bases and the J gene lost 4 bases, with 13 bases spanning the gap. The germline gives CDR1 SGHTA, CDR2 FQGNSA. This CDR3 is 14 amino acids long. The CDR3 loop is CASSSDSSITEAFF. CDR3 sequence (DNA): TGTGCCAGCAGCTCGGACAGTTCGATCACTGAAGCTTTCTTT. The whole variable domain, remainder taken from reference TRBV7-2 and TRBJ1-1, is GAGVSQSPSNKVTEKGKDVELRCDPISGHTALYWYRQSLGQGLEFLIYFQGNSAPDKSGLPSDRFSAERTGGSVSTLTIQRTQQEDSAVYLCASSSDSSITEAFFGQGTRLTVV.

The V call is TRBV5-6, the J call TRBJ1-1; 10 positions agree with TRBD1. The CDR3 is made up of 15 amino acids. In germline, CDR1 is SGHDT, CDR2 YYEEEE. The V and J ends lost 4 bases and 5 bases, in that order; junction bases with no gene match: 8. This CDR3 is CASSIPGQGKTEAFF. The CDR3 coding sequence is TGTGCCAGCAGCATTCCGGGACAGGGGAAGACTGAAGCTTTCTTT. The whole variable domain, filled in from reference TRBV5-6 and TRBJ1-1, reads DAGVTQSPTHLIKTRGQQVTLRCSPKSGHDTVSWYQQALGQGPQFIFQYYEEEERQRGNFPDRFSGHQFPNYSSELNVNALLLGDSALYLCASSIPGQGKTEAFFGQGTRLTVV.

As concerns this clone: Distinct nucleotide sequences in the sample also encode this CDR3. The V gene is TRBV5-1, the J gene TRBJ1-2; D call uncertain. The CDR3 sequence is 13 residues long. CDR1 and CDR2 from the germline V gene are SGHRS and YFSETQ. The V and J ends lost 0 bases and 2 bases respectively, with 5 bases between them. DNA of the CDR3: TGCGCCAGCAGCTTGGGGGCGAACTATGGCTACACCTTC. The encoded protein is CASSLGANYGYTF. The whole variable domain, filled in from reference TRBV5-1 and TRBJ1-2, reads KAGVTQTPRYLIKTRGQQVTLSCSPISGHRSVSWYQQTPGQGLQFLFEYFSETQRNKGNFPGRFSGRQFSNSRSEMNVSTLELGDSALYLCASSLGANYGYTFGSGTRLTVV.

The rearrangement joins TRBV7-9 to TRBJ2-5; 9 bases match TRBD1. Germline lookup yields CDR1 SEHNR and CDR2 FQNEAQ (reference sequence). V lost 5 bases to trimming and J lost 4 bases; unmatched junction nucleotides: 8. This CDR3 has 15 amino acids. Here the CDR3 DNA reads TGTGCCAGCAGCCACGGACAGGGGAGTAGAGAGACCCAGTACTTC. Protein sequence: CASSHGQGSRETQYF.

The chain uses TRBV18 and TRBJ2-1; no reliable D call. V dropped 5 bases and J dropped 8 bases, with 7 bases sitting between them. The germline V gene encodes CDR1 KGHSH and CDR2 LQKENI. The CDR3 spans 11 residues. CDR3 sequence reads: CASSNLDEQFF. CDR3 coding DNA: TGTGCCAGCTCAAACTTGGATGAGCAGTTCTTC. The full variable domain, with the rest looked up from reference TRBV18 and TRBJ2-1, is NAGVMQNPRHLVRRRGQEARLRCSPMKGHSHVYWYRQLPEEGLKFMVYLQKENIIDESGMPKERFSAEFPKEGPSILRIQQVVRGDSAAYFCASSNLDEQFFGPGTRLTVL.

The V and J genes are TRBV11-2 and TRBJ1-5; 7 bases align to TRBD1. J gave up 13 bases and V 8 bases, and 14 bases lay outside the gene matches. CDR3 size: 13 residues. Per the germline V gene, CDR1 is SGHAT and CDR2 is FQNNGV. CDR3 DNA: TGTGCCAGCGCCGCGTTGAAAACGGGACAGCAGCATTTT. Its translation is CASAALKTGQQHF.

This sequence joins TRBV18 and TRBJ2-2; D gene uncertain. Germline V gene sequence: CDR1 KGHSH, CDR2 LQKENI. Trimming left V 2 bases short and J 6 bases short, with 7 bases between. The CDR3 length is 13 residues. CDR3 sequence (DNA): TGTGCCAGCTCACCAAGTACAGCCGGGGAGCTGTTTTTT. It encodes CASSPSTAGELFF.

The gene calls are TRBV3-1 (or the pseudogene TRBV3-2) and TRBJ1-4; D is unclear. The V end lost 0 bases, the J end lost 8 bases, and 19 bases lay between the germline ends. This CDR3 is built from 17 residues. Germline V gene lookup returns CDR1 LGHDT and CDR2 YNNKEL (reference sequence). The CDR3 loop reads CASSQDLFRPTKEKLFF. The DNA of the CDR3 is TGTGCCAGCAGCCAAGATTTATTCAGGCCAACAAAAGAAAAACTGTTTTTT.

On this clone itself: One end of the junction is discordant with germline, which a read error may explain. The V gene is TRBV7-7, the J gene TRBJ2-5; possible D gene TRBD2, 5 bases. CDR3 length: 16 residues. The germline V gene encodes CDR1 SSHAT and CDR2 FNYEAQ (reference sequence). The CDR3 loop is CASSLFTGKVGETQYF. The CDR3 nucleotides are TGTGCTAGCAGCTTATTTACGGGGAAGGTCGGGGAGACCCAGTACTTC.

This clone was seen a single time. This sequence joins TRBV28 and TRBJ2-3; tentative D call: TRBD2 (6 bases). The V end was cut by 6 bases, the J end by 3 bases, with 16 bases between. Per the germline V gene, CDR1 is MDHEN and CDR2 is SYDVKM. The CDR3 sequence is 15 residues long. CDR3 in amino acids: CASRDREERTDTQYF. In DNA, the CDR3 is TGTGCCAGCAGGGATAGGGAGGAGAGAACAGATACGCAGTATTTT.

This chain joins TRBV18 and TRBJ2-7; D is possibly TRBD2 (5 bases). The CDR3 consists of 14 residues. From germline, CDR1 is KGHSH and CDR2 LQKENI. Trimming stripped 5 bases from V and 6 bases from J, with 17 bases between. The CDR3 sequence is CASSDTIIGGEQYF. DNA of the CDR3: TGTGCCAGCTCAGATACCATAATTGGAGGCGAGCAGTACTTC.

The rearrangement links TRBV12-5 to TRBJ2-3; no definite D call. The germline CDR1 and CDR2 sequences are LGHNT and FRNRAP. The CDR3 runs 13 residues. Trimming removed 3 bases at V and 1 base at J, with 5 bases between. CDR3 nucleotide sequence: TGTGCTAGTGGTTTAGAGGGCACAGATACGCAGTATTTT. Its protein product is CASGLEGTDTQYF.

The chain combines TRBV7-9 with TRBJ1-2; no definite D call. This CDR3 is 15 amino acids long. Germline loops: CDR1 SEHNR, CDR2 FQNEAQ (reference sequence). The V end was cut by 2 bases, the J end by 3 bases, with 13 bases between. CDR3 protein: CASSLIVVGDYGYTF. The CDR3 nucleotides are TGTGCCAGCAGCTTAATAGTGGTCGGGGACTATGGCTACACCTTC.

The rearrangement uses TRBV2 and TRBJ2-5; 9 bases line up with TRBD1. The ends lost 4 bases at V and 5 bases at J; junction bases unmatched: 2. Germline loops: CDR1 SNHLY, CDR2 FYNNEI. The CDR3 covers 13 residues. CDR3 sequence reads: CASSGQGGETQYF. CDR3 DNA sequence: TGTGCCAGCAGTGGACAGGGGGGGGAGACCCAGTACTTC.

This clone has only a few counts. The chain recombines TRBV11-2 with TRBJ2-2, with D possibly matching TRBD2 (5 bases). V lost 5 bases, J lost 8 bases, and 12 bases lay in between. CDR3 length: 13 residues. Germline V gives CDR1 SGHAT, CDR2 FQNNGV. The CDR3 spells CASSPGRDGELFF. The CDR3 DNA reads as TGTGCCAGCAGCCCCGGACGGGATGGGGAGCTGTTTTTT.

The chain joins TRBV5-6 to TRBJ2-3; D might be TRBD2 (5 bases). Germline V gene lookup returns CDR1 SGHDT and CDR2 YYEEEE. The CDR3 spans 15 residues. V was shortened by 0 bases and J by 2 bases, with 10 bases between the two germline ends. The CDR3 nucleotides are TGTGCCAGCAGCTTGGGGAGGCACCCCACAGATACGCAGTATTTT. Encoded protein: CASSLGRHPTDTQYF.